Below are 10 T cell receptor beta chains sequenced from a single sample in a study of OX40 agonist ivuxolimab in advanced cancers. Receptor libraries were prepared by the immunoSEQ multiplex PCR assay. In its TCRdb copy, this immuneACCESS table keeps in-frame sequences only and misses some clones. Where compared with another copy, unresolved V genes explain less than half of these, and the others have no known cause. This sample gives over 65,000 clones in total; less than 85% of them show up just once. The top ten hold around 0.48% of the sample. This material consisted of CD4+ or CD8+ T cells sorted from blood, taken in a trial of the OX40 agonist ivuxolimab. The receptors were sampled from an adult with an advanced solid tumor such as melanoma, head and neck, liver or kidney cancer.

The DNA of the CDR3 is TGTGCCAGCAGCCGAAGGCAGGGAGCGTTGAACACCGGGGAGCTGTTTTTT. The encoded protein is CASSRRQGALNTGELFF. J is TRBJ2-2 and V is TRBV7-3; TRBD1 or TRBD2 may be the D gene (5 bases each). The germline V and J ends were trimmed by 5 bases and 1 base, with 17 bases remaining between them. The V gene's germline CDR1 is SGHTA and CDR2 FQGTGA. The CDR3 extends over 17 amino acids.

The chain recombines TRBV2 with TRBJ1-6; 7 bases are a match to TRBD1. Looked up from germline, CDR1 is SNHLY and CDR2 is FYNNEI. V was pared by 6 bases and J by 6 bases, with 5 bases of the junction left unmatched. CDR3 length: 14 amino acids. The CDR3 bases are TGTGCCAGCAGCGGGGACAGCTCTAATTCACCCCTCCACTTT. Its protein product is CASSGDSSNSPLHF.

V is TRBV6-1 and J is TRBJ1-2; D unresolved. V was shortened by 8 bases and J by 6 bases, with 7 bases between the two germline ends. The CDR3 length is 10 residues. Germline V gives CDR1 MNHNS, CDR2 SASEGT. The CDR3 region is CASVRHGYTF. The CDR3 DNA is TGTGCCAGCGTAAGGCATGGCTACACCTTC.

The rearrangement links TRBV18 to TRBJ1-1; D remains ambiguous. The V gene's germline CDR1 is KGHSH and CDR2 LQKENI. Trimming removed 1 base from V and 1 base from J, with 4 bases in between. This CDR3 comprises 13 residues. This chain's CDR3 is CASSPRQNTEAFF. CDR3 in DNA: TGTGCCAGCTCACCACGGCAGAACACTGAAGCTTTCTTT.

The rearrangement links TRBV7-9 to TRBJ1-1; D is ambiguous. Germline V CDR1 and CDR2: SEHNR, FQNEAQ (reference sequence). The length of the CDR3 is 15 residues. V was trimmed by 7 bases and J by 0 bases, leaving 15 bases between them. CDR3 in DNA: TGTGCCAGCACCCCTGGGAGTGGATTGAACACTGAAGCTTTCTTT. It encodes CASTPGSGLNTEAFF. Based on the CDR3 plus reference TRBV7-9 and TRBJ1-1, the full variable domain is DTGVSQNPRHKITKRGQNVTFRCDPISEHNRLYWYRQTLGQGPEFLTYFQNEAQLEKSRLLSDRFSAERPKGSFSTLEIQRTEQGDSAMYLCASTPGSGLNTEAFFGQGTRLTVV.

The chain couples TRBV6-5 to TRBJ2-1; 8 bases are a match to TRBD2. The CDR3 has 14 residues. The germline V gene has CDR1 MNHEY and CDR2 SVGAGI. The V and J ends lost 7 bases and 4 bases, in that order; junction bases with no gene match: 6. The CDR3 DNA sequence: TGTGCCAGCATCGATACGGGGGGGTACAATGAGCAGTTCTTC. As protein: CASIDTGGYNEQFF.

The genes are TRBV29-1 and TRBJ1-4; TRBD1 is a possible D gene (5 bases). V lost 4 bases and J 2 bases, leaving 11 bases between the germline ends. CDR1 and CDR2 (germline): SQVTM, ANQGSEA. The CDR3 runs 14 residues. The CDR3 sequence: CSVVGGSTNEKLFF. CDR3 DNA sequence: TGCAGCGTTGTCGGGGGATCGACTAATGAAAAACTGTTTTTT.

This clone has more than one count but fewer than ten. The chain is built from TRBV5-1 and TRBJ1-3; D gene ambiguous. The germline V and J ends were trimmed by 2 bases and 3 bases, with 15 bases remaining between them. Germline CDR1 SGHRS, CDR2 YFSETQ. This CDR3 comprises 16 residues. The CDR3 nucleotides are TGCGCCAGCAGCTTTAATACGCGGAGGAATGGAAACACCATATATTTT. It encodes CASSFNTRRNGNTIYF.

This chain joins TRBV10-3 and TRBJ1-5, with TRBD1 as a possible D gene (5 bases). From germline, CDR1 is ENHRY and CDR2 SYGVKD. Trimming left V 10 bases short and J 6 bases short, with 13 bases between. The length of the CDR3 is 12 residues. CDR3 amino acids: CATGGDAQPQHF. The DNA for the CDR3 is TGTGCCACGGGGGGGGACGCTCAGCCCCAGCATTTT.

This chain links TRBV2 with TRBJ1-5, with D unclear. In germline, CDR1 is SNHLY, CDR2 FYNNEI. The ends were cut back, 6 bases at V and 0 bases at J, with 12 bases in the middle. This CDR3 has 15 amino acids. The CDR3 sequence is CASRGGGNSNQPQHF. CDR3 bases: TGTGCCAGCAGGGGAGGCGGGAATAGCAATCAGCCCCAGCATTTT. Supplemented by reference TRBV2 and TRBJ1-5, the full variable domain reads EPEVTQTPSHQVTQMGQEVILRCVPISNHLYFYWYRQILGQKVEFLVSFYNNEISEKSEIFDDQFSVERPDGSNFTLKIRSTKLEDSAMYFCASRGGGNSNQPQHFGDGTRLSIL.